The clone carrying this TCR beta chain occurred a few times. The data were obtained in a study of Graves' ophthalmopathy and Graves' hyperthyroidism. The CDR3 has 15 amino acids. The germline CDR1 and CDR2 sequences are SNHLY and FYNNEI. Trimming took 5 bases from V and 5 from J; bases not matched to a gene: 8. RNA transcripts were the source from which TCR beta CDR3 regions were amplified. First-round RT-PCR used HTBI primers; second-round multiplex PCR followed. TCRdb independently ran MiXCR on the multiplex PCR reads; one entry per CDR3 protein. The data contain approximately 540,000 distinct CDR3 sequences, roughly 39% of them singletons.

The sequence was obtained from an adult man with Graves' hyperthyroidism. V and J are TRBV2 and TRBJ2-7; TRBD2 agrees at 11 bases. The sequencing sample was made of peripheral blood or thyroid tissue (not recorded which). CDR3 protein: CASSTRLAGKNEQYF. CDR3 sequence (DNA): TGTGCCAGCAGTACCCGACTAGCGGGAAAGAACGAGCAGTACTTC.